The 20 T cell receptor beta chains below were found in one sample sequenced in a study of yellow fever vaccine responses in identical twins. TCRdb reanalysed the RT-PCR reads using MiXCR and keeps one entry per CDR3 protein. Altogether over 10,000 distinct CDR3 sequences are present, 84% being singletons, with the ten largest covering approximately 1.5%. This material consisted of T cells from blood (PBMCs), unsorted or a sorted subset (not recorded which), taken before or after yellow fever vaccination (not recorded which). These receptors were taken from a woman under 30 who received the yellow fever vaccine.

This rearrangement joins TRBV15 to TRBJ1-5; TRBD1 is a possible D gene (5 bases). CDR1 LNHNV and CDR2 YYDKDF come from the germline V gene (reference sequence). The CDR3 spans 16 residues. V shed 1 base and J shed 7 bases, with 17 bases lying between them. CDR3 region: CATSRVRGDAGQPQHF. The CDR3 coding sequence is TGTGCCACCAGCAGAGTACGGGGGGACGCGGGGCAGCCCCAGCATTTT.

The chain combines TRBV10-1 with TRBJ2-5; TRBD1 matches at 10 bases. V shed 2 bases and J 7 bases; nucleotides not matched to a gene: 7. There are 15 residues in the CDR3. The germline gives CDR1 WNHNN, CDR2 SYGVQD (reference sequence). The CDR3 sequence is CASSETGQGVLTQYF. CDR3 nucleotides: TGCGCCAGCAGTGAGACCGGACAGGGGGTTTTGACCCAGTACTTC.

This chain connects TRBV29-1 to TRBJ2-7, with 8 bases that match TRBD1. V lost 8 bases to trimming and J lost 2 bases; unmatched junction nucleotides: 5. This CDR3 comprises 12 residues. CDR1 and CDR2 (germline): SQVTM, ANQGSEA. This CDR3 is CSYGTGPYEQYF. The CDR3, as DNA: TGCAGCTACGGGACAGGACCCTACGAGCAGTACTTC.

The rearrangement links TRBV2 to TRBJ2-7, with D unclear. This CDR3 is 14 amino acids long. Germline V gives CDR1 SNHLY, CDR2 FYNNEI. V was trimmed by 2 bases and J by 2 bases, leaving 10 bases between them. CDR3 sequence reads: CASSEHLLTYEQYF. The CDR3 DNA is TGTGCCAGCAGTGAACACCTACTGACCTACGAGCAGTACTTC.

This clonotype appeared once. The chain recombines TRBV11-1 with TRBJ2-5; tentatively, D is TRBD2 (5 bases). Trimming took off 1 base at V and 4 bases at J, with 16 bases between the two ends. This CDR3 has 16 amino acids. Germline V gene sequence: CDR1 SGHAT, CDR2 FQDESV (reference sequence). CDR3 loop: CASSLDLANGGETQYF. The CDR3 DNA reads TGTGCCAGCAGCTTAGATTTAGCTAACGGAGGAGAGACCCAGTACTTC.

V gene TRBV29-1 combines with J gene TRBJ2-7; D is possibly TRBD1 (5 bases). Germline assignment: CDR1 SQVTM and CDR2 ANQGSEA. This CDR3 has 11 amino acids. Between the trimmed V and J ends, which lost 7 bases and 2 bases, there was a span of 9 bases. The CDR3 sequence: CSATETYEQYF. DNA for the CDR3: TGCAGCGCGACAGAAACCTACGAGCAGTACTTC.

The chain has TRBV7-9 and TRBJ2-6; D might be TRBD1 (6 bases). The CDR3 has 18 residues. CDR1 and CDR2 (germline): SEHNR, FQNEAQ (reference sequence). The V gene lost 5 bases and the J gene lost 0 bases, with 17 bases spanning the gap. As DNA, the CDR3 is TGTGCCAGCAGCCCCACTTCTGGACAGAGCTCTGGGGCCAACGTCCTGACTTTC. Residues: CASSPTSGQSSGANVLTF.

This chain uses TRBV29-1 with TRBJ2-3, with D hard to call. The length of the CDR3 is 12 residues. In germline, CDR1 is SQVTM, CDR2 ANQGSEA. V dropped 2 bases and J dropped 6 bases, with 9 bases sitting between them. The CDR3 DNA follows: TGCAGCGTTGAATTGGGTTCCGATACGCAGTATTTT. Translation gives CSVELGSDTQYF.

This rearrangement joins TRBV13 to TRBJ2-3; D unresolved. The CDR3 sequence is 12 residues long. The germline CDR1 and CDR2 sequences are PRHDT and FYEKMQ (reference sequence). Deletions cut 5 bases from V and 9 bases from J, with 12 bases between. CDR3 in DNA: TGTGCCAGCAGCCCCCGAGCAGGCACGCAGTATTTT. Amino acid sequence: CASSPRAGTQYF.

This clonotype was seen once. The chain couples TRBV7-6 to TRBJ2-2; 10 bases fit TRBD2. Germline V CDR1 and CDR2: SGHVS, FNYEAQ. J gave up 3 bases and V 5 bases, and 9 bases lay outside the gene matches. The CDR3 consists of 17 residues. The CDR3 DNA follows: TGTGCCAGCAGCCGTTTAAGCGGGAGGGCGGACACCGGGGAGCTGTTTTTT. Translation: CASSRLSGRADTGELFF.

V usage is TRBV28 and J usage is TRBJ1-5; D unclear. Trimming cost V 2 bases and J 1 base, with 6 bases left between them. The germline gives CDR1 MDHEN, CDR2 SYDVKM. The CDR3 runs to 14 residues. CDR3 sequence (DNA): TGTGCCAGCAGTTTAGCCGGAAGCAATCAGCCCCAGCATTTT. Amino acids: CASSLAGSNQPQHF.

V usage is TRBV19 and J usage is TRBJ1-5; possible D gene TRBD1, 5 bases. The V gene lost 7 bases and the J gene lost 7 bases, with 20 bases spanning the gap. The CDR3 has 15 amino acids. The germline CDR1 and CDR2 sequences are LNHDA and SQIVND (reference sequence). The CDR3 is CASTSRAGDRQPQHF. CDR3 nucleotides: TGTGCCAGTACCTCCCGGGCGGGGGACCGGCAGCCCCAGCATTTT.

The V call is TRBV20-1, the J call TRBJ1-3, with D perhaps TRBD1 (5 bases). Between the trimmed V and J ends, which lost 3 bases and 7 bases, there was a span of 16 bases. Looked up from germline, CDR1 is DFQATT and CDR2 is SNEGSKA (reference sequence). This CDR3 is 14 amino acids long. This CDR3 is CSASGTLVSNTIYF. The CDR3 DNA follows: TGCAGTGCTAGCGGGACTCTCGTGTCGAACACCATATATTTT.

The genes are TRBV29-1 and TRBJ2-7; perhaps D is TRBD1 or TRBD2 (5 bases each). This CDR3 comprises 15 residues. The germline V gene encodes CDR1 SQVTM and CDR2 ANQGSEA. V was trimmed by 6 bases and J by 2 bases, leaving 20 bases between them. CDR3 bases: TGCAGCGTCGAAACAGTCCGGGACGGAGCCTACGAGCAGTACTTC. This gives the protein CSVETVRDGAYEQYF.

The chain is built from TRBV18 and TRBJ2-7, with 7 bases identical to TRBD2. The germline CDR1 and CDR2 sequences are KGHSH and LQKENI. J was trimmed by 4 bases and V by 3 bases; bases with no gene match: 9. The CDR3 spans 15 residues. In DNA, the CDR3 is TGTGCCAGCTCACCCGTAGCGGGTGAGCTTTACGAGCAGTACTTC. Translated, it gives CASSPVAGELYEQYF.

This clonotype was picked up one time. CDR3 sequence (DNA): TGCAGCGTTGAAGGGGGCACAGATACGCAGTATTTT. Translating it yields CSVEGGTDTQYF. The chain links TRBV29-1 to TRBJ2-3; no clear D gene. Looked up from germline, CDR1 is SQVTM and CDR2 is ANQGSEA. The germline V and J ends were trimmed by 1 base and 1 base, with 3 bases remaining between them. This CDR3 has 12 residues.

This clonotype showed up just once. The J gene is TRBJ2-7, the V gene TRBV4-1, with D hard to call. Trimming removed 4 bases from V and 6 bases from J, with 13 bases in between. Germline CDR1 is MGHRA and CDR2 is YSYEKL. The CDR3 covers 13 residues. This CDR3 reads CASSLIGLGEQYF. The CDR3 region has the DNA TGCGCCAGCAGCCTAATAGGCTTAGGCGAGCAGTACTTC.

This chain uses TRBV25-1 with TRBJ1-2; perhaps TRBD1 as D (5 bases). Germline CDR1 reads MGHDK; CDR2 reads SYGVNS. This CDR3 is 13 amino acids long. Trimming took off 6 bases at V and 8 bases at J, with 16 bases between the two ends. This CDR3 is CASRTGTGEGYTF. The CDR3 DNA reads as TGTGCCAGCAGGACCGGGACTGGAGAGGGCTACACCTTC.

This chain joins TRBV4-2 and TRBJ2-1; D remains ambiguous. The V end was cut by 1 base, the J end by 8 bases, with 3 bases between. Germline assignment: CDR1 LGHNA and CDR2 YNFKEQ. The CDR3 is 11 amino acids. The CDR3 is CASSQADEQFF. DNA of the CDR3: TGTGCCAGCAGCCAAGCGGATGAGCAGTTCTTC.

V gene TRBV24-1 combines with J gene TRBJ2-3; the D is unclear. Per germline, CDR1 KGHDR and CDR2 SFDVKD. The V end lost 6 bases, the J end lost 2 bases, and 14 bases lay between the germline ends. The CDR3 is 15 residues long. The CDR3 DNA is TGTGCCACCAGTTCGAGTCGGAGCTTCACAGATACGCAGTATTTT. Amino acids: CATSSSRSFTDTQYF.